These 14 T cell receptor beta chains share one sample of origin, sequenced in a study of blood T cell repertoires in COVID-19. Measured with immunoSEQ multiplex PCR; TCRdb has only the in-frame clones, and not every one. The repertoire holds around 250,000 clones, with about four fifths as singletons. The sequencing sample was made of peripheral blood. Source of these receptors: a woman in her forties who had recovered from COVID-19.

The chain is built from TRBV10-3 and TRBJ2-5; D may be TRBD1 (6 bases). Germline CDR1 ENHRY, CDR2 SYGVKD. The V gene lost 5 bases and the J gene lost 0 bases, with 13 bases spanning the gap. The CDR3 extends over 15 amino acids. The CDR3 is CAISYRDKHQETQYF. In nucleotides, the CDR3 is TGTGCCATCAGTTACCGGGACAAACACCAAGAGACCCAGTACTTC.

This chain joins TRBV12-3 or TRBV12-4 and TRBJ2-7; 7 nucleotides line up with TRBD1. The CDR3 extends over 12 amino acids. V shed 7 bases, J shed 4 bases, and the junction held 4 bases outside the gene matches. The CDR3 DNA follows: TGTGCCAGCACCTTACAGGGGTACGAGCAGTACTTC. Translation gives CASTLQGYEQYF.

The V gene is TRBV6-5, the J gene TRBJ2-7; TRBD1 aligns across 7 bases. Germline V gene lookup returns CDR1 MNHEY and CDR2 SVGAGI. This CDR3 has 14 residues. V was pared by 6 bases and J by 2 bases, with 7 bases of the junction left unmatched. The CDR3 DNA reads as TGTGCCAGCAGAAAATTACAGGGGACCTACGAGCAGTACTTC. Translating gives CASRKLQGTYEQYF.

This clone was seen more than once but under ten times. The chain carries TRBV5-6 and TRBJ2-2; TRBD2 matches at 11 bases. The length of the CDR3 is 16 residues. The germline V gene encodes CDR1 SGHDT and CDR2 YYEEEE. V lost 1 base and J lost 7; bases outside the gene matches: 6. The CDR3 DNA follows: TGTGCCAGCAGCTTGCCTCCCGGGACTAGCGGCGGGGAGCTGTTTTTT. It encodes CASSLPPGTSGGELFF.

The CDR3 DNA is TGTGCCAGCAGTGACGGGGGGGTTTACACAGATACGCAGTATTTT. This sequence encodes CASSDGGVYTDTQYF. The chain has TRBV28 and TRBJ2-3; TRBD2 matches at 8 bases. The germline CDR1 and CDR2 sequences are MDHEN and SYDVKM. Trimming cost V 5 bases and J 2 bases; bases outside gene matches: 6. The CDR3 totals 15 residues.

The chain carries TRBV27 and TRBJ1-1, with D possibly being TRBD1 (5 bases). CDR1 is MNHEY, CDR2 SMNVEV, per germline (reference sequence). V was pared by 7 bases and J by 1 base, with 13 bases between. The CDR3 spans 14 residues. The DNA for the CDR3 is TGTGCCAGCACCTTGTCGGGGGGGAACACTGAAGCTTTCTTT. It specifies CASTLSGGNTEAFF.

This rearrangement joins TRBV4-1 to TRBJ2-2; D gene uncertain. The CDR3 has 14 amino acids. The V end lost 1 base, the J end lost 5 bases, and 8 bases lay between the germline ends. Germline V gene lookup returns CDR1 MGHRA and CDR2 YSYEKL. The CDR3 region is CASSQVPGTGELFF. The CDR3 DNA follows: TGCGCCAGCAGCCAAGTTCCCGGGACCGGGGAGCTGTTTTTT.

The chain has TRBV6-5 and TRBJ1-6, with TRBD1 as a possible D gene (5 bases). Trimming shortened V by 6 bases and J by 8 bases, and 11 bases separated the two germline ends. In germline, CDR1 is MNHEY, CDR2 SVGAGI. This CDR3 is 13 amino acids long. The CDR3 sequence: CASRSFRDSPLHF. The CDR3 bases are TGTGCCAGCAGAAGTTTCAGGGATTCACCCCTCCACTTT.

The chain carries TRBV15 and TRBJ2-1; 8 bases match TRBD1. The CDR3 sequence is 16 residues long. The V and J ends lost 5 bases and 15 bases, in that order; junction bases with no gene match: 21. CDR1 and CDR2 (germline): LNHNV, YYDKDF (reference sequence). CDR3 in amino acids: CATSLVTGGIRQVRFF. In DNA form, the CDR3 reads TGTGCCACCAGCCTAGTAACAGGGGGAATCCGTCAAGTGCGGTTCTTC.

V is TRBV9 and J is TRBJ2-3; TRBD2 matches 8 bases. The CDR3 length is 16 residues. V dropped 3 bases and J dropped 5; count of bases not matched to a gene: 11. Looked up from germline, CDR1 is SGDLS and CDR2 is YYNGEE. The chain's CDR3 is CASSARGGPAGDTQYF. The DNA of the CDR3 is TGTGCCAGCAGCGCCCGGGGGGGACCCGCAGGAGATACGCAGTATTTT. The variable domain in full, completed from reference TRBV9 and TRBJ2-3, reads DSGVTQTPKHLITATGQRVTLRCSPRSGDLSVYWYQQSLDQGLQFLIQYYNGEERAKGNILERFSAQQFPDLHSELNLSSLELGDSALYFCASSARGGPAGDTQYFGPGTRLTVL.

The chain employs TRBV6-5 and TRBJ2-7, with 10 bases identical to TRBD1. The CDR3 spans 16 residues. The V gene's germline CDR1 is MNHEY and CDR2 SVGAGI. The V and J ends lost 4 bases and 6 bases, in that order; junction bases with no gene match: 12. The CDR3 bases are TGTGCCAGCAGTTCGAGTTCCGGGACAGGGGATCGCGAGCAGTACTTC. Its translation: CASSSSSGTGDREQYF.

This chain joins TRBV6-5 and TRBJ2-5; D not resolved. With 8 bases removed from V and 4 bases from J, the gap between germline ends came to 8 bases. Germline CDR1 is MNHEY and CDR2 is SVGAGI. The CDR3 loop spans 11 amino acids. CDR3 in DNA: TGTGCCAGCTCAAGAGGAGAGACCCAGTACTTC. This gives the protein CASSRGETQYF.

This chain uses TRBV28 with TRBJ2-5, with 11 bases matching TRBD2. Germline lookup yields CDR1 MDHEN and CDR2 SYDVKM. The CDR3 has 16 residues. With 1 base clipped from V and 5 bases from J, the junction kept 6 bases outside the gene matches. CDR3 nucleotides: TGTGCCAGCAGTTTATTGGCTAGCGGGGGGCTTGAGACCCAGTACTTC. It codes for CASSLLASGGLETQYF. Complete variable domain (other parts from reference TRBV28 and TRBJ2-5): DVKVTQSSRYLVKRTGEKVFLECVQDMDHENMFWYRQDPGLGLRLIYFSYDVKMKEKGDIPEGYSVSREKKERFSLILESASTNQTSMYLCASSLLASGGLETQYFGPGTRLLVL.

This clone was seen only a few times. This rearrangement joins TRBV15 to TRBJ2-3; D remains unclear. Trimming cost V 7 bases and J 1 base, with 9 bases left between them. CDR3 length equals 13 residues. From germline, CDR1 is LNHNV and CDR2 YYDKDF (reference sequence). In nucleotides, the CDR3 is TGTGCCACCACCTCGAGAGGCACAGATACGCAGTATTTT. It encodes CATTSRGTDTQYF.